The clone carrying this T cell receptor (beta chain) has at least ten counts. Its target is unknown. The data belong to a study of T-cell reconstitution after alpha-beta-depleted transplantation in children. Study results and limitations: At one year after transplant, newly produced T cells mostly accounted for T-cell counts and diversity.

Unique molecular identifiers were incorporated during preparation of the TCRbeta library. TCRdb fed the PCR reads into MiXCR, producing one record per CDR3 protein. The sample lists hundreds of thousands of distinct CDR3 sequences, about 23% occurring once. This CDR3 region has 12 residues. Germline values: CDR1 DFQATT, CDR2 SNEGSKA (reference sequence). Trimming left V 3 bases short and J 2 bases short, with 8 bases between. The material was PBMCs, mostly from graft donor cells, obtained 360 days after TCRalphabeta/CD19-depleted stem cell transplant. The chain links TRBV20-1 to TRBJ2-7; no reliable D call. The TCR was taken from a boy in the first two years of life who had a stem cell transplant for acute myeloid leukemia, so the T cells may come from the graft donor. DNA of the CDR3: TGCAGTGCTAGTAGTCGCCCCTACGAGCAGTACTTC. Protein: CSASSRPYEQYF.